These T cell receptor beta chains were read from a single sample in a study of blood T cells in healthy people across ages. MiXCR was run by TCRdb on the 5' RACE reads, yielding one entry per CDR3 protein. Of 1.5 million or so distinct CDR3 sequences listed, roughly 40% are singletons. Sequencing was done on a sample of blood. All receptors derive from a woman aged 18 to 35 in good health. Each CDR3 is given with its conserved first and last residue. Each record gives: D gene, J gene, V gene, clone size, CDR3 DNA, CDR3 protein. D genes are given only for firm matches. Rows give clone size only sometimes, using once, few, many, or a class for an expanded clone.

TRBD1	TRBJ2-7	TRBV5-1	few	TGCGCCAGCAGCCAGACAGGGGGTGGCGAGCAGTACTTC	CASSQTGGGEQYF
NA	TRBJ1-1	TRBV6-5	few	TGTGCCAGCAGTTACTTGACGAACACTGAAGCTTTCTTT	CASSYLTNTEAFF
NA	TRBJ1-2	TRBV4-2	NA	TGTGCCAGCAGCCAAGAAGGAGGGGGAACTAACTATGGCTACACCTTC	CASSQEGGGTNYGYTF
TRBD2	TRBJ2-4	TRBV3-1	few	TGTGCCAGCAGCCAAGAAACTAGCGTGAAAAACATTCAGTACTTC	CASSQETSVKNIQYF
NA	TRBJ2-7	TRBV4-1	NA	TGCGCCAGCAGCCAAGGTCGGGACACCTACTCCTACGAGCAGTACTTC	CASSQGRDTYSYEQYF
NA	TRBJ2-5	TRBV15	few	TGTGCCACCAGCAGAGATCTTATAGGGTCGGAGACCCAGTACTTC	CATSRDLIGSETQYF
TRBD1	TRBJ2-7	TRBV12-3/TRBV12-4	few	TGTGCCAGCAGCGACGACAGGGAGAGTTACGAGCAGTACTTC	CASSDDRESYEQYF
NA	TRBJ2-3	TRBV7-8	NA	TGTGCCAGCAGCCCCCGACGAGCTAGCACAGATACGCAGTATTTT	CASSPRRASTDTQYF
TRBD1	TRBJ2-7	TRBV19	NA	TGTGCCAGTAGCGAGACAGGGGGCGGGTACGAGCAGTACTTC	CASSETGGGYEQYF
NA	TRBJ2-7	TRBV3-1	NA	TGCGCCAGCAGCCAAGGGGTCGGGGAGCAGTACTTC	CASSQGVGEQYF
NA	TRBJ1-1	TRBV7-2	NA	TGTGCCAGCAGCTTAGTGACAGATATGAACACTGAAGCTTTCTTT	CASSLVTDMNTEAFF
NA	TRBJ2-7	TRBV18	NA	TGTGCCAGCTCACCACGCGAGGTCGGAGAGCAGTACTTC	CASSPREVGEQYF
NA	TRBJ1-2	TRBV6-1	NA	TGTGCCAGCAGTGGAGGCATGGTGGGATCCTCTGGTTTCAACTATGGCTACACCTTC	CASSGGMVGSSGFNYGYTF
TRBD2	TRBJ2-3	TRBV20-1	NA	TGCAGTGCTAGAGATGCGGGGCGGGGGGCCAGAGATACGCAGTATTTT	CSARDAGRGARDTQYF
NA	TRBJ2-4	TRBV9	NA	TGTGCCAGCAGCAACAGGGACGGAGCCAAAAACGTTCAGTACTTC	CASSNRDGAKNVQYF
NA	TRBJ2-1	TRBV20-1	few	TGCAGTGCTAGAGATCCGGAGGTAGTTGTCGGTGAGCAGTTCTTC	CSARDPEVVVGEQFF
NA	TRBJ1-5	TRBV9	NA	TGTGCCAGCAGCGTGAGACCCACAGATCAGCCCCAGCATTTT	CASSVRPTDQPQHF
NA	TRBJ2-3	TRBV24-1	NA	TGTGCCACCAGTGACCCATCTAGGAGCACAGATGCGCAGTATTTT	CATSDPSRSTDAQYF
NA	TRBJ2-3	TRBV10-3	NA	TGTGCCATCAGCGGGAGAACGGCTACAGATACGCAGTATTTT	CAISGRTATDTQYF
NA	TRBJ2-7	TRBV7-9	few	TGTGCCAGCAGCTCCCCAACCCGGGACTACGAGCAGTACTTC	CASSSPTRDYEQYF
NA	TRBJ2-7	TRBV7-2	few	TGTGCCAGCGGCTTACGGTCGGGCAGCACCTACGAGCAGTACTTC	CASGLRSGSTYEQYF
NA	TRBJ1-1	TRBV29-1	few	TGCAGCGTTGAAGGGTTCCCTGAAGCTTTCTTT	CSVEGFPEAFF
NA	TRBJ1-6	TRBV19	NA	TGTGCCAGTAGTATTTCATCGGGGAATTCACCCCTCCACTTT	CASSISSGNSPLHF
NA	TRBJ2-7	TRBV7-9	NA	TGTGCCAGCGCAATCGGGACTGGTGAGCAGTACTTC	CASAIGTGEQYF
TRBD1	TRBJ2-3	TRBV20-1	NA	TGCAGTGCTAGACAGGGGGCAAGCACAGATACGCAGTATTTT	CSARQGASTDTQYF
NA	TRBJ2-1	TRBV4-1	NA	TGCGCCAGCAGCCGCAGGCAGCAGACGCCCGGAGATGAGCAGTTCTTC	CASSRRQQTPGDEQFF
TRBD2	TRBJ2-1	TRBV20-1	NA	TGCAGTGCTAGATTCGGGGGGGTGTACAATGAGCAGTTCTTC	CSARFGGVYNEQFF
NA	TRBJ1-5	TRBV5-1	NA	TGCGCCAGCAGCTTGGGCGAAGGGGGTCAGCCCCAGCATTTT	CASSLGEGGQPQHF
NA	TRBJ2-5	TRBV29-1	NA	TGCAGCGTTGAAGACTCGGGGATTGGCGAGACCCAGTACTTC	CSVEDSGIGETQYF
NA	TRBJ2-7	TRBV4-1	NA	TGCGCCAGCAGCCAACCCCTCTCCAAGGGCGAGCAGTACTTC	CASSQPLSKGEQYF
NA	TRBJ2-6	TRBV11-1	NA	TGTGTCAGCAGCCCGATCGGGAGTGGATCTGGGGCCAACGTCCTGACTTTC	CVSSPIGSGSGANVLTF
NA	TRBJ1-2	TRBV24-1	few	TGTGCCACCAGTGATTCTGACAGAAACTATGGCTACACCTTC	CATSDSDRNYGYTF
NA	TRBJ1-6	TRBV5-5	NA	TGTGCCAGCAGCTTGGAGGGGGACTATTCACCCCTCCACTTT	CASSLEGDYSPLHF
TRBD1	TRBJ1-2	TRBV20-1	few	TGCAGTGCGGACCGACAGGGCTATGGCTACACCTTC	CSADRQGYGYTF
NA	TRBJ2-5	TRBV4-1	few	TGCGCCAGCAGCCAATACTCGTACCAAGAGACCCAGTACTTC	CASSQYSYQETQYF
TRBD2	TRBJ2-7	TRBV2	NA	TGTGCCAAACCGGGACCAGCGGGAGACAGCGAGCAGTACTTC	CAKPGPAGDSEQYF
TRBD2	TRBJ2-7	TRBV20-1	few	TGCAGTGCTAGACCACTAGCGGGAGAATACGAGCAGTACTTC	CSARPLAGEYEQYF
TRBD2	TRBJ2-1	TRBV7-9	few	TGTGCCAGCAGCTTGATAGCGGGAGTTCTCCACAATGAGCAGTTCTTC	CASSLIAGVLHNEQFF
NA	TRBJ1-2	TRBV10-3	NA	TGTGCCATCAGTGACCAGGGCCCTGGAAATGGCTACACCTTC	CAISDQGPGNGYTF
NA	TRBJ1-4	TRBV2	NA	TGTGCCAGCAGTGGGGAAACGGGACCGATAAATGAGAAACTGTTTTTT	CASSGETGPINEKLFF
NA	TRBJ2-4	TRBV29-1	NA	TGCAGCGCCCTTGTCGGGAATGAGCAGTACTTC	CSALVGNEQYF
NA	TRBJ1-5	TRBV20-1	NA	TGCAGTGCTAGAGATTGGCAGGTACCCCATCAGCCCCAGCATTTT	CSARDWQVPHQPQHF
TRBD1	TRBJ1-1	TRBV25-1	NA	TGTGCCAGCAGTGACCGGACAGGGGCCAGTGAAGCTTTCTTT	CASSDRTGASEAFF
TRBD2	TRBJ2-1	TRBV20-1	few	TGCAGTGCTAGAGATCAAGCGGGAGAACGAATCGGAGAGCAGTTCTTC	CSARDQAGERIGEQFF
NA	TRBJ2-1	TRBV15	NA	TGTGCCACCAGCAGAGATTATGGGCCGGTGAAATACAATGAGCAGTTCTTC	CATSRDYGPVKYNEQFF